The 29 T cell receptor beta chains reported below all come from one sample, sequenced in a study of Graves' ophthalmopathy and Graves' hyperthyroidism. Scientists amplified the TCR beta CDR3 regions from RNA transcripts. RT-PCR was first run with HTBI primers, then multiplex PCR in a second round. TCRdb reprocessed the multiplex PCR reads with MiXCR, giving one entry per CDR3 protein. The sample includes about 660,000 distinct CDR3 sequences, about 40% seen only once; the top ten take 3% to 4%. The sample was peripheral blood. These receptors all come from an adult man with Graves' ophthalmopathy.

This clonotype was detected many times. This chain uses TRBV19 with TRBJ1-1; 8 nucleotides agree with TRBD1. CDR1 and CDR2 (germline): LNHDA, SQIVND (reference sequence). The CDR3 extends over 14 amino acids. The V segment lost 7 bases and the J segment 6 bases; nucleotides outside the gene matches: 10. DNA for the CDR3: TGTGCCAGTAAACGGGCAGGGGGCAATGCTGAAGCTTTCTTT. Translating gives CASKRAGGNAEAFF.

The chain has TRBV10-3 and TRBJ2-2; TRBD1 matches at 8 bases. V was pared by 8 bases and J by 5 bases, with 7 bases of the junction left unmatched. Germline assignment: CDR1 ENHRY and CDR2 SYGVKD. CDR3 length: 14 residues. The CDR3 DNA is TGTGCCATCCGGACAGGGAGATCAACCGGGGAGCTGTTTTTT. This translates into CAIRTGRSTGELFF.

There are many counts of this clonotype. V and J are TRBV6-6 and TRBJ1-1, with D maybe TRBD1 (6 bases). CDR1 MNHNY and CDR2 SVGAGI come from the germline V gene (reference sequence). With 2 bases removed from V and 3 bases from J, the gap between germline ends came to 13 bases. This CDR3 contains 15 residues. In DNA, the CDR3 is TGTGCCAGCAGTTACGTCAGGGGTTGGCACACTGAAGCTTTCTTT. Amino acids: CASSYVRGWHTEAFF.

The chain is built from TRBV25-1 and TRBJ1-1; D possibly corresponds to TRBD1 (5 bases). V dropped 9 bases and J dropped 3 bases, with 20 bases sitting between them. Germline CDR1 MGHDK, CDR2 SYGVNS. The CDR3 has 15 amino acids. The CDR3 here is CASLGGTEAYTEAFF. The CDR3 nucleotides are TGTGCCAGTCTCGGTGGGACGGAGGCGTACACTGAAGCTTTCTTT.

This clonotype occurred a few times. The chain is built from TRBV7-2 and TRBJ2-7, with 9 nucleotides matching TRBD2. J was trimmed by 1 base and V by 7 bases; bases with no gene match: 2. The CDR3 covers 13 residues. Looked up from germline, CDR1 is SGHTA and CDR2 is FQGNSA. The chain's CDR3 is CASNLAGSYEQYF. CDR3 DNA sequence: TGTGCCAGCAATCTAGCGGGGTCCTACGAGCAGTACTTC.

This clonotype was seen repeatedly, ten times or more. The rearrangement uses TRBV6-1 and TRBJ1-5; D call uncertain. The CDR3 extends over 13 amino acids. Trimming removed 8 bases at V and 4 bases at J, with 12 bases between. Germline values: CDR1 MNHNS, CDR2 SASEGT. CDR3 DNA: TGTGCCAGCGTCGGGAGGGTGAATCAGCCCCAGCATTTT. Amino acids: CASVGRVNQPQHF.

There are many counts of this clonotype. The chain combines TRBV20-1 with TRBJ1-4, with a tentative D call TRBD1 (5 bases). This CDR3 region has 17 residues. The germline gives CDR1 DFQATT, CDR2 SNEGSKA (reference sequence). V shed 0 bases and J shed 4 bases, with 18 bases lying between them. The DNA for the CDR3 is TGCAGTGCTAGAGATCGGCGGGGAACCGGGGGTAATGAAAAACTGTTTTTT. This gives the protein CSARDRRGTGGNEKLFF.

This clonotype turned up a few times. The chain uses TRBV4-1 and TRBJ1-1; tentative D call: TRBD1 (5 bases). Germline V CDR1 and CDR2: MGHRA, YSYEKL. Trimming took off 1 base at V and 4 bases at J, with 13 bases between the two ends. The CDR3 consists of 15 residues. As DNA, the CDR3 is TGCGCCAGCAGCCAAGTGCAGGGCCCAGGCACTGAAGCTTTCTTT. This codes for CASSQVQGPGTEAFF.

This chain joins TRBV7-4 and TRBJ2-6; possibly TRBD1 for D (6 bases). V lost 4 bases and J 7 bases, leaving 11 bases between the germline ends. The CDR3 runs 14 residues. CDR1 is SGHVT, CDR2 SQSDAQ, per germline. The CDR3 here is CASSWAGEANVLTF. CDR3 nucleotide sequence: TGTGCCAGCAGCTGGGCAGGGGAAGCCAACGTCCTGACTTTC.

This clonotype showed up just a few times. This chain uses TRBV2 with TRBJ2-7, with D uncertain. CDR1 and CDR2 (germline): SNHLY, FYNNEI. CDR3 size: 13 residues. Trimming shortened V by 5 bases and J by 3 bases, and 11 bases separated the two germline ends. The CDR3 here is CASSYILGYEQYF. CDR3 nucleotide sequence: TGTGCCAGCAGTTACATTTTGGGCTACGAGCAGTACTTC.

This clonotype was picked up a small number of times. The rearrangement joins TRBV7-9 to TRBJ1-4; D unresolved. The CDR3 extends over 16 amino acids. V lost 5 bases to trimming and J lost 4 bases, with 17 bases between them. Germline V gives CDR1 SEHNR, CDR2 FQNEAQ (reference sequence). CDR3 sequence: CASSRVLGAINEKLFF. The CDR3 DNA reads TGTGCCAGCAGCCGAGTACTGGGAGCCATTAATGAAAAACTGTTTTTT.

This clonotype appeared many times. The rearrangement links TRBV2 to TRBJ1-1; D remains ambiguous. V was trimmed by 1 base and J by 1 base, leaving 7 bases between them. This CDR3 comprises 14 residues. Germline V lookup: CDR1 SNHLY, CDR2 FYNNEI. The CDR3 here is CASSEDGANTEAFF. In nucleotides, the CDR3 is TGTGCCAGCAGTGAAGATGGCGCGAACACTGAAGCTTTCTTT.

This clonotype was observed many times. V and J are TRBV19 and TRBJ1-1, with D possibly matching TRBD1 (6 bases). CDR1 is LNHDA and CDR2 is SQIVND in the germline V gene (reference sequence). V lost 5 bases, J lost 3 bases, and 16 bases lay in between. The CDR3 is made up of 15 amino acids. The CDR3 nucleotides are TGTGCCAGTAGTGACTACAGGGTCGGGGACACTGAAGCTTTCTTT. Its translation is CASSDYRVGDTEAFF.

This chain links TRBV7-3 with TRBJ2-2; 8 bases match TRBD2. Trimming removed 2 bases from V and 6 bases from J; junction bases left unmatched: 8. The CDR3 covers 16 residues. The germline CDR1 and CDR2 sequences are SGHTA and FQGTGA. DNA of the CDR3: TGTGCCAGCAGCTTAGCGGTAGCGGGAATATCCGGGGAGCTGTTTTTT. This encodes CASSLAVAGISGELFF.

The CDR3 spells CSTTGTNQPQHF. The CDR3 DNA sequence: TGCAGTACGACAGGGACCAATCAGCCCCAGCATTTT. J is TRBJ1-5 and V is TRBV29-1; TRBD1 matches 7 bases. CDR3 length: 12 amino acids. Germline values: CDR1 SQVTM, CDR2 ANQGSEA.

A remark on this clonotype: This may be a read error: a much more frequent sequence differs by one nucleotide. V and J are TRBV2 and TRBJ1-5; 9 bases line up with TRBD1. The J call could be wrong; TRBJ2-3 is a better fit for the DNA end. Germline CDR1 and CDR2: SNHLY and FYNNEI. This CDR3 contains 13 residues. The CDR3 is CAKGQGNNQPQYF. CDR3 sequence (DNA): TGTGCCAAGGGACAGGGAAACAATCAGCCCCAGTATTTT.

This clonotype was seen more than once but under ten times. The genes are TRBV6-5 and TRBJ1-2; D is perhaps TRBD1 (6 bases). CDR1 is MNHEY and CDR2 is SVGAGI in the germline V gene. The CDR3 extends over 14 amino acids. V shed 6 bases and J shed 8 bases, with 19 bases lying between them. CDR3 residues: CASRETGTYEGYTF. The DNA of the CDR3 is TGTGCCAGCAGAGAGACAGGAACATATGAGGGCTACACCTTC.

This clonotype was detected ten times or more. This chain joins TRBV19 and TRBJ1-5, with a possible D match to TRBD1 (6 bases). The ends were cut back, 5 bases at V and 7 bases at J, with 18 bases in the middle. From germline, CDR1 is LNHDA and CDR2 SQIVND (reference sequence). The CDR3 contains 15 residues. CDR3 sequence (DNA): TGTGCCAGTAGTTCGTCAGGGGCCTCGGGGCAGCCCCAGCATTTT. Translating it yields CASSSSGASGQPQHF.

The genes are TRBV10-3 and TRBJ2-3; 14 positions agree with TRBD2. CDR1 is ENHRY and CDR2 is SYGVKD in the germline V gene. This CDR3 spans 15 amino acids. Losses at the gene ends were 6 bases for V and 5 bases for J; bases not matched to a gene: 4. The CDR3: CAIRGLAGVGDTQYF. DNA for the CDR3: TGTGCCATCAGGGGACTAGCGGGAGTCGGAGATACGCAGTATTTT.

This clonotype was counted ten times or more. The V and J genes are TRBV9 and TRBJ1-3; D is uncertain. Germline CDR1 is SGDLS and CDR2 is YYNGEE. There are 15 residues in the CDR3. V lost 3 bases, J lost 0 bases, and 10 bases lay in between. CDR3 in amino acids: CASSEGPNSGNTIYF. The CDR3 DNA follows: TGTGCCAGCAGCGAGGGCCCCAACTCTGGAAACACCATATATTTT.

The rearrangement links TRBV25-1 to TRBJ2-5; 8 bases line up with TRBD1. Germline V gives CDR1 MGHDK, CDR2 SYGVNS. The V segment lost 5 bases and the J segment 1 base; nucleotides outside the gene matches: 9. The CDR3 sequence is 16 residues long. DNA of the CDR3: TGTGCCAGCAGTCAAGCGGTCGGACAGGGCCAAGAGACCCAGTACTTC. This translates into CASSQAVGQGQETQYF.

Concerning this clonotype itself: One end of the junction fails to match germline, which may point to a read error. The genes are TRBV14 and TRBJ1-4; 8 nucleotides align to TRBD1. This CDR3 is built from 19 residues. The germline V gene has CDR1 SGHDN and CDR2 FVKESK. The CDR3 reads CASSQEGQVFSGTNEKLLF. For the CDR3, the DNA is TGTGCCAGCAGCCAAGAGGGACAGGTCTTCTCAGGGACTAATGAAAAACTGCTTTTT.

This clonotype occurred many times. The chain joins TRBV6-6 to TRBJ1-4; no firm D call. Per germline, CDR1 MNHNY and CDR2 SVGAGI (reference sequence). Trimming took 5 bases from V and 3 from J, leaving 19 bases between them. This CDR3 has 17 residues. The CDR3 DNA reads TGTGCCAGCAGTGAAGGAATGGGAGGCAGGTCTAATGAAAAACTGTTTTTT. Residues: CASSEGMGGRSNEKLFF.

This clonotype was picked up many times. This chain connects TRBV24-1 to TRBJ1-1; D not resolved. This CDR3 spans 12 amino acids. V lost 9 bases and J lost 0, with 7 bases in between. Germline assignment: CDR1 KGHDR and CDR2 SFDVKD. CDR3 nucleotide sequence: TGTGCCACCGAGGGTGTGAACACTGAAGCTTTCTTT. Translated: CATEGVNTEAFF.

Ten or more counts support this clonotype. The chain combines TRBV2 with TRBJ1-5; TRBD1 aligns across 8 bases. The germline V gene has CDR1 SNHLY and CDR2 FYNNEI. CDR3 size: 14 residues. Trimming took 6 bases from V and 7 from J; bases not matched to a gene: 8. The CDR3 DNA reads as TGTGCCAGCAGGGGTACAGGGGGTGGACAGCCCCAGCATTTT. This encodes CASRGTGGGQPQHF.

The chain is built from TRBV2 and TRBJ2-2; D ambiguous. This CDR3 is 13 amino acids long. The germline gives CDR1 SNHLY, CDR2 FYNNEI. V was pared by 5 bases and J by 6 bases, with 10 bases between. The CDR3 DNA reads as TGTGCCAGCAGTTACGGCATCCCCGGGGAGCTGTTTTTT. The encoded protein is CASSYGIPGELFF. Using reference TRBV2 and TRBJ2-2 for the parts outside the CDR3, the full variable domain is EPEVTQTPSHQVTQMGQEVILRCVPISNHLYFYWYRQILGQKVEFLVSFYNNEISEKSEIFDDQFSVERPDGSNFTLKIRSTKLEDSAMYFCASSYGIPGELFFGEGSRLTVL.

The table lists this clonotype with a count of one. A junction boundary mismatches the germline segment, possibly from a read error. In DNA form, the CDR3 reads TGCGCCAGCAGCCCCACCTTGGGACAGCAGAACACCGGGGAGCTGTTTTTT. Translating gives CASSPTLGQQNTGELFF. V and J are TRBV9 and TRBJ2-2; 7 positions agree with TRBD1. The CDR3 extends over 17 amino acids. Germline CDR1 reads SGDLS; CDR2 reads YYNGEE.

This clonotype was detected only a few times. V usage is TRBV7-3 and J usage is TRBJ2-7, with D possibly matching TRBD1 (6 bases). Germline assignment: CDR1 SGHTA and CDR2 FQGTGA. The V gene lost 5 bases and the J gene lost 0 bases, with 11 bases spanning the gap. This CDR3 has 14 amino acids. The chain's CDR3 is CASSRSRGSYEQYF. CDR3 DNA sequence: TGTGCCAGCAGCCGATCCAGGGGCTCCTACGAGCAGTACTTC.

V gene TRBV12-3 or TRBV12-4 combines with J gene TRBJ2-7; TRBD1 is a possible D gene (7 bases). Between the trimmed V and J ends, which lost 2 bases and 3 bases, there was a span of 14 bases. The CDR3 has 15 amino acids. CDR3 nucleotides: TGTGCCAGCAGTTTAATGGCGCAGGGGGGCTACGAGCAGTACTTC. Its protein is CASSLMAQGGYEQYF.